A single sample is the source of the 7 T cell receptor beta chains below, sequenced in a study of T cell repertoires in cytomegalovirus infection. TCRdb independently ran MiXCR on the reads; one entry per CDR3 protein. The sample lists 310,000 or so distinct CDR3 sequences, about 8.8% seen once, with approximately 2.3% in the top ten. Sequencing used PBMCs. Receptors were obtained from a human donor in good health (CMV status not recorded). Some clones in this sample may be carry-over from other donors' samples.

This clonotype occurred many times. The rearrangement uses TRBV12-3 or TRBV12-4 and TRBJ1-1; TRBD1 is a possible D gene (6 bases). This CDR3 is 13 amino acids long. V lost 6 bases and J lost 4, with 12 bases in between. The CDR3 DNA reads as TGTGCCAGCAGCTCCAGGGGTGGCACTGAAGCTTTCTTT. Its translation: CASSSRGGTEAFF.

Ten or more counts support this clonotype. The chain couples TRBV9 to TRBJ2-6; D gene ambiguous. This CDR3 spans 18 amino acids. Germline values: CDR1 SGDLS, CDR2 YYNGEE. Trimming shortened V by 4 bases and J by 2 bases, and 19 bases separated the two germline ends. DNA of the CDR3: TGTGCCAGCAGCACAACGACGGCCTTTAGGCCTGGGGCCAACGTCCTGACTTTC. As protein: CASSTTTAFRPGANVLTF.

This clonotype was detected many times. CDR3: CASSPGSGLGAQYF. CDR3 nucleotides: TGTGCCAGCAGCCCGGGGAGCGGCTTAGGGGCCCAGTACTTC. The V and J genes are TRBV7-2 and TRBJ2-5, with D possibly being TRBD1 or TRBD2 (5 bases each). The CDR3 consists of 14 residues. Germline CDR1 reads SGHTA; CDR2 reads FQGNSA. V lost 5 bases and J 9 bases, leaving 19 bases between the germline ends.

The table lists this clonotype with many counts. The chain is built from TRBV7-2 and TRBJ1-5; D gene ambiguous. The V and J ends lost 5 bases and 3 bases respectively, with 8 bases between them. The CDR3 consists of 13 residues. Germline assignment: CDR1 SGHTA and CDR2 FQGNSA. The CDR3 DNA reads TGTGCCAGCAGCCCCGTGGCCAATCAGCCCCAGCATTTT. Amino acid sequence: CASSPVANQPQHF.

Ten or more counts support this clonotype. The chain is built from TRBV29-1 and TRBJ2-2, with D unresolved. Germline V gene sequence: CDR1 SQVTM, CDR2 ANQGSEA. This CDR3 contains 12 residues. The V end lost 4 bases, the J end lost 0 bases, and 3 bases lay between the germline ends. This CDR3 is CSVGANTGELFF. The CDR3 DNA reads as TGCAGCGTTGGTGCGAACACCGGGGAGCTGTTTTTT.

The sample holds many counts of this clonotype. The chain has TRBV20-1 and TRBJ2-5; TRBD2 matches 10 bases. With 3 bases clipped from V and 4 bases from J, the junction kept 8 bases outside the gene matches. CDR3 length equals 15 residues. Germline CDR1 is DFQATT and CDR2 is SNEGSKA (reference sequence). CDR3 region: CSASSQRGGRETQYF. CDR3 bases: TGCAGTGCTAGTTCCCAGCGGGGGGGCCGAGAGACCCAGTACTTC.

At least ten counts were recorded for this clonotype. CDR3 nucleotides: TGCAGTGTCGATGGGGCCAACGTCCTGACTTTC. This codes for CSVDGANVLTF. The chain has TRBV20-1 and TRBJ2-6, with D hard to call. The CDR3 runs 11 residues. The germline gives CDR1 DFQATT, CDR2 SNEGSKA (reference sequence). Trimming took 7 bases from V and 3 from J, leaving 4 bases between them.